Described below is a single T cell receptor (beta chain) sequence and its context. The data originate from a study of blood T cell repertoires in COVID-19. Study information: There were acute and convalescent COVID-19 samples, and they came from the United States, Italy and Spain.

Profiled with immunoSEQ multiplex PCR; TCRdb holds only in-frame clones, not every one. In the table there are some 200,000 clones, around 86% of which are singletons. This CDR3 is 16 amino acids long. Germline V gene lookup returns CDR1 KGHSH and CDR2 LQKENI. V was clipped by 3 bases and J by 1 base; unmatched bases: 4. Cohorts were based on clinical histories the participants reported. This chain links TRBV18 with TRBJ1-2; 11 bases fit TRBD1. The receptor's source is a woman in her forties with acute COVID-19. The sample consisted of PBMCs or T cells enriched from blood (not recorded which). DNA for the CDR3: TGTGCCAGCTCACCGGGGGACAGGGGGTTTAACTATGGCTACACCTTC. It encodes CASSPGDRGFNYGYTF.